This TCR beta chain stems from a study of graft-versus-host responses after intestinal transplantation. Overall study context: Recipients underwent multivisceral, liver-intestinal, or isolated intestinal transplants. Every recipient underwent anti-thymocyte globulin induction, then tacrolimus and steroids for roughly three years. General study results and limits: Within allografts, high graft-versus-host to host-versus-graft clonal ratios were seen among patients with graft-donor T cell macrochimerism. GvH clones appeared in recipient marrow, some first in ileum or blood.

The CDR3 runs 14 residues. Trimming left V 3 bases short and J 2 bases short, with 13 bases between. Germline-derived CDR1 and CDR2 are SQVTM and ANQGSEA. Worth noting for this clone: Its antigen remains unidentified.

Clones were sequenced by immunoSEQ multiplex PCR, and TCRdb holds only the in-frame ones, with some missing. This table has roughly 11,000 clones, 65% to 80% appearing once. The V call is TRBV29-1, the J call TRBJ1-1; D perhaps matches TRBD1 (6 bases). The input for sequencing was PBMCs, taken approximately 490 days after intestinal transplant. The sequence was obtained from a human patient who received an intestinal transplant, so some T cells may come from the graft donor. CDR3 residues: CSVEGDKPNTEAFF. CDR3 in DNA: TGCAGCGTTGAGGGGGACAAACCTAACACTGAAGCTTTCTTT.